Following are 12 T cell receptor beta chains from one sample sequenced in a study of blood T cells in healthy people across ages. Together with a sample-barcoded 5' primer, a J-beta primer mix was included in a second PCR lasting roughly 7 to 11 cycles. Via MiXCR, TCRdb re-called the 5' RACE reads, giving one row per CDR3 protein. Of about 1.4 million distinct CDR3 sequences in the sample, 45% to 70% are singletons; the top ten hold roughly 7%. The sequenced material came from blood. The receptors come from a young man in good health.

This clonotype was recorded once. The CDR3 is CASSGLGSRGGDEQFF. The CDR3, as DNA: TGTGCCAGCAGTGGACTTGGTTCGAGGGGAGGCGATGAGCAGTTCTTC. The chain links TRBV25-1 to TRBJ2-1, with a tentative D call TRBD2 (6 bases). Germline assignment: CDR1 MGHDK and CDR2 SYGVNS. The V end was cut by 4 bases, the J end by 8 bases, with 21 bases between. This CDR3 has 16 amino acids.

This clonotype appeared a few times. V usage is TRBV20-1 and J usage is TRBJ1-2, with D unclear. CDR3 length: 12 amino acids. Trimming cost V 5 bases and J 0 bases, with 7 bases left between them. The germline V gene encodes CDR1 DFQATT and CDR2 SNEGSKA (reference sequence). The CDR3 loop reads CSAQTANYGYTF. CDR3 coding DNA: TGCAGTGCTCAAACAGCTAACTATGGCTACACCTTC.

This chain links TRBV6-5 with TRBJ1-6, with D perhaps matching TRBD1 (5 bases). CDR1 is MNHEY, CDR2 SVGAGI, per germline. CDR3 length equals 14 residues. Trimming removed 5 bases from V and 15 bases from J, with 20 bases in between. CDR3 in amino acids: CASSLQGAVVVLHF. CDR3 DNA sequence: TGTGCCAGCAGTCTTCAGGGAGCCGTGGTTGTCCTCCACTTT.

This clonotype was seen only a few times. One junction end disagrees with the germline gene, perhaps due to a read error. The chain combines TRBV4-1 with TRBJ1-1; D may be TRBD1 (5 bases). The germline V gene encodes CDR1 MGHRA and CDR2 YSYEKL. The CDR3 totals 15 residues. The CDR3 sequence: CASSQDPGLNTEAFF. The CDR3 region has the DNA TGTGCCAGCAGCCAAGACCCAGGGTTGAACACTGAAGCTTTCTTT.

The rearrangement links TRBV29-1 to TRBJ1-4; 9 bases align to TRBD1. There are 14 residues in the CDR3. Trimming cost V 4 bases and J 7 bases; bases outside gene matches: 7. Germline assignment: CDR1 SQVTM and CDR2 ANQGSEA. The CDR3 region is CSVGEGTGREKLFF. CDR3 sequence (DNA): TGCAGCGTTGGGGAGGGGACAGGGCGTGAAAAACTGTTTTTT.

The chain recombines TRBV12-3 or TRBV12-4 with TRBJ2-3; TRBD2 agrees at 9 bases. V lost 5 bases and J lost 2; bases outside the gene matches: 8. The CDR3 spans 16 residues. This chain's CDR3 is CASSALVAGDTDTQYF. The CDR3 bases are TGTGCCAGCAGTGCACTCGTAGCGGGAGACACAGATACGCAGTATTTT.

This clonotype was recorded only once. Germline and junction disagree at one end, which may indicate a read error. The chain carries TRBV29-1 and TRBJ2-5; D is unclear. The CDR3 has 12 residues. The germline gives CDR1 SQVTM, CDR2 ANQGSEA. The CDR3 is CSATTSQETQYF. As DNA, the CDR3 is TGTAGTGCAACAACTTCCCAAGAGACCCAGTACTTC.

The V gene is TRBV12-5, the J gene TRBJ1-2; no definite D call. V was shortened by 7 bases and J by 3 bases, with 12 bases between the two germline ends. The CDR3 contains 13 residues. Looked up from germline, CDR1 is LGHNT and CDR2 is FRNRAP. The CDR3 sequence: CASAASGDYGYTF. CDR3 sequence (DNA): TGTGCTAGTGCCGCGAGCGGGGACTATGGCTACACCTTC.

This clonotype was counted a single time. The chain is built from TRBV5-1 and TRBJ1-5, with D tentatively TRBD1 (6 bases). CDR3 length: 15 amino acids. Germline lookup yields CDR1 SGHRS and CDR2 YFSETQ. V was trimmed by 4 bases and J by 1 base, leaving 12 bases between them. The CDR3 reads CASSPDSPSNQPQHF. The CDR3 nucleotides are TGCGCCAGCAGCCCGGACAGCCCGAGCAATCAGCCCCAGCATTTT.

A word on this clonotype: One end of the junction is discordant with germline, which a read error may explain. This chain uses TRBV7-9 with TRBJ2-3; D may be TRBD2 (6 bases). The CDR3 extends over 15 amino acids. CDR1 and CDR2 (germline): SEHNR, FQNEAQ (reference sequence). The CDR3 bases are TGTGCCGGCAGCCACCCCGGGGGAGGCACAGATACGCAGTATTTT. Translating it yields CAGSHPGGGTDTQYF.

The rearrangement joins TRBV6-5 to TRBJ1-1, with TRBD1 as a possible D gene (5 bases). V was shortened by 6 bases and J by 1 base, with 15 bases between the two germline ends. CDR3 length: 15 residues. Germline lookup yields CDR1 MNHEY and CDR2 SVGAGI. CDR3 sequence: CASSGNDGQNTEAFF. In DNA form, the CDR3 reads TGTGCCAGCAGCGGGAATGATGGACAGAACACTGAAGCTTTCTTT.

The rearrangement joins TRBV4-1 to TRBJ2-7, with 12 bases matching TRBD2. Germline CDR1 is MGHRA and CDR2 is YSYEKL. Trimming cost V 4 bases and J 4 bases; bases outside gene matches: 5. This CDR3 has 15 amino acids. The CDR3 reads CASSLATSGRYEQYF. The CDR3 nucleotides are TGCGCCAGCAGCCTCGCTACTAGCGGGAGGTACGAGCAGTACTTC.